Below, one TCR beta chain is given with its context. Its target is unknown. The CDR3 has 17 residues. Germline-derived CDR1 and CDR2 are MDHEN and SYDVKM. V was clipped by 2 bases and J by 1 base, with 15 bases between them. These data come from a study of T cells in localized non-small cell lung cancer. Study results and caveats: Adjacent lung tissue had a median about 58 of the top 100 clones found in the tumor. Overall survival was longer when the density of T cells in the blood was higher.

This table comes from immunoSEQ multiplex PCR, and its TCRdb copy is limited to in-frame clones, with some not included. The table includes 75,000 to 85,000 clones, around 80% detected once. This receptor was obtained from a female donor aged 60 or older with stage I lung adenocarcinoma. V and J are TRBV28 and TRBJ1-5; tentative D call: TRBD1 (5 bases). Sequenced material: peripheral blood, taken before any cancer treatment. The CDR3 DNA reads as TGTGCCAGCAGTTTAGAGGACGGGTGGGGCAGCAATCAGCCCCAGCATTTT. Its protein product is CASSLEDGWGSNQPQHF.